The rows below give T cell receptor beta chains drawn from one sample of a study of T cells in Graves' hyperthyroidism and ophthalmopathy. TCRdb reprocessed the multiplex PCR reads via MiXCR and lists one record per CDR3 protein. The repertoire has fewer than 350,000 distinct CDR3 sequences, 20% to 25% of them found once; the top ten carry less than 65%. The sample taken for sequencing was blood. The receptors here all came from a woman between 50 and 59 years old with Graves' hyperthyroidism. Each CDR3 is given with its conserved first and last residue. The D gene is left open where the match is weak. Size is stated for part of the rows, as once, few or many counts, or as a class when the clone is expanded.

NA TRBJ2-7 TRBV20-1 many CSARGDAGIYEQYF TGCAGTGCTAGAGGGGACGCCGGTATCTACGAGCAGTACTTC
TRBD2 TRBJ2-1 TRBV20-1 many CSASTLAERGNNEQFF TGCAGTGCTAGTACACTAGCGGAGAGGGGCAACAATGAGCAGTTCTTC
NA TRBJ2-5 TRBV28 many CASAPGGETQYF TGTGCCAGCGCCCCAGGGGGGGAGACCCAGTACTTC
NA TRBJ2-5 TRBV20-1 once CSARAPGVQETQYF TGCAGTGCTAGAGCGCCAGGAGTTCAAGAGACCCAGTACTTC
TRBD2 TRBJ2-7 TRBV9 few CASSVAAGGGAYEQYF TGTGCCAGCAGCGTAGCCGCTGGGGGGGGGGCCTACGAGCAGTACTTC
NA TRBJ2-5 TRBV19 few CATSFLGGQETQYF TGTGCCACCAGCTTTTTAGGGGGCCAAGAGACCCAGTACTTC
NA TRBJ2-6 TRBV19 few CASSMRTVLSGANVLTF TGTGCCAGTAGTATGCGGACAGTCCTCTCTGGGGCCAACGTCCTGACTTTC
TRBD2 TRBJ2-1 TRBV7-8 many CASSLKAGRDNEQFF TGTGCCAGCAGCTTAAAAGCGGGGAGGGACAATGAGCAGTTCTTC
TRBD1 TRBJ1-1 TRBV2 NA CASSEAPGGVLNTEAFF TGTGCCAGCAGTGAAGCGCCAGGGGGCGTCTTGAACACTGAAGCTTTCTTT
NA TRBJ1-1 TRBV6-1 few CASSESWLNTEAFF TGTGCCAGCAGTGAATCCTGGTTGAACACTGAAGCTTTCTTT
NA TRBJ1-2 TRBV3-1 many CASSQEVKRGGYTF TGTGCCAGCAGCCAAGAGGTTAAGCGGGGTGGCTACACCTTC
NA TRBJ1-6 TRBV12-3/TRBV12-4 many CASSLAQGKSPLHF TGTGCCAGCAGTTTAGCCCAGGGCAAATCACCCCTCCACTTT
TRBD2 TRBJ2-7 TRBV11-2 once CASSSTSGNHEQYF TGTGCCAGCAGCTCGACTAGCGGGAATCACGAGCAGTACTTC
NA TRBJ2-5 TRBV24-1 many CATSQGIGETQYF TGTGCCACCAGTCAGGGAATAGGGGAGACCCAGTACTTC
TRBD1 TRBJ1-1 TRBV5-6 NA CASSSDTGGRNTEAFF TGTGCCAGCAGCTCAGATACAGGGGGCAGAAACACTGAAGCTTTCTTT
TRBD2 TRBJ2-7 TRBV5-1 many CASSSATAGGPYEQYF TGCGCCAGCAGCTCGGCCACGGCGGGAGGGCCCTACGAGCAGTACTTC
NA TRBJ2-3 TRBV6-1 many CASSASGARADTQYF TGTGCCAGCAGCGCATCCGGGGCCAGGGCAGATACGCAGTATTTT
NA TRBJ2-7 TRBV9 NA CASSVGSSRYEQYF TGTGCCAGCAGCGTAGGGAGCAGCAGGTACGAGCAGTACTTC
NA TRBJ2-2 TRBV5-1 many CASRFSTGQNTGELFF TGCGCCAGCAGATTCTCGACCGGCCAAAACACCGGGGAGCTGTTTTTT
NA TRBJ1-4 TRBV4-1 few CASSQERGVGEKLFF TGCGCCAGCAGCCAAGAGAGGGGTGTGGGGGAAAAACTGTTTTTT
NA TRBJ2-7 TRBV19 NA CASSRDGNYEQYF TGTGCCAGTAGTAGAGACGGTAACTACGAGCAGTACTTC
NA TRBJ2-7 TRBV10-2 NA CASSFRDPYEQYF TGCGCCAGCAGTTTCAGGGACCCCTACGAGCAGTACTTC